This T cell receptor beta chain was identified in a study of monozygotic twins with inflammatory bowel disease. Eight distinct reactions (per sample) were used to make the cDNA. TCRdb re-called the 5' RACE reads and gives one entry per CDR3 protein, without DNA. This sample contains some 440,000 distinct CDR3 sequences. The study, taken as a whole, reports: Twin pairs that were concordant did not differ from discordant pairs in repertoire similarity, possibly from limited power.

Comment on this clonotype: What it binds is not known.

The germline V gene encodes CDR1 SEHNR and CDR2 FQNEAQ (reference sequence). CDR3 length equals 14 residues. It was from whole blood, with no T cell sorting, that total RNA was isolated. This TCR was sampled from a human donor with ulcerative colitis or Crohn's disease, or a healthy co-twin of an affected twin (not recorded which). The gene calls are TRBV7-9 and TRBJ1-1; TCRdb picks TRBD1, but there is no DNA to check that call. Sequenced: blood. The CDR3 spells CASSTAGMNTEAFF. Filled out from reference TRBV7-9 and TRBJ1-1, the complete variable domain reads DTGVSQNPRHKITKRGQNVTFRCDPISEHNRLYWYRQTLGQGPEFLTYFQNEAQLEKSRLLSDRFSAERPKGSFSTLEIQRTEQGDSAMYLCASSTAGMNTEAFFGQGTRLTVV.